The 14 T cell receptor beta chains reported below all come from one sample, sequenced in a study of T cells after yellow fever vaccination. TCRdb fed the 5' RACE reads into MiXCR, producing one record per CDR3 protein. This sample yields 200,000 to 300,000 distinct CDR3 sequences, of which more than 6.5% are seen a single time; roughly 1% belongs to the top ten. The specimen comprised CD4+ T cells sorted from PBMCs, sampled on the day of the yellow fever booster vaccination. Receptors originate from a man aged 30-40 years who received the YFV17D yellow fever vaccine.

This clonotype was seen a few times. The V call is TRBV7-2, the J call TRBJ2-7, with TRBD1 matching 8 bases. This CDR3 contains 15 residues. The V and J ends lost 3 bases and 5 bases, in that order; junction bases with no gene match: 9. Germline V lookup: CDR1 SGHTA, CDR2 FQGNSA. CDR3 protein: CASSLKTGELHEQYF. As DNA, the CDR3 is TGTGCCAGCAGCTTGAAGACAGGGGAGCTTCACGAGCAGTACTTC.

At least ten counts were recorded for this clonotype. The V and J genes are TRBV3-1 and TRBJ1-1; D is uncertain. The length of the CDR3 is 12 residues. The ends were cut back, 0 bases at V and 8 bases at J, with 7 bases in the middle. Germline values: CDR1 LGHDT, CDR2 YNNKEL (reference sequence). In nucleotides, the CDR3 is TGTGCCAGCAGCCAAGAGGGAAGGGAAGCTTTCTTT. It codes for CASSQEGREAFF.

This clonotype occurred a few times. This rearrangement joins TRBV3-1 to TRBJ2-7, with D perhaps TRBD2 (5 bases). V was clipped by 4 bases and J by 6 bases, with 16 bases between them. This CDR3 has 14 amino acids. The germline V gene has CDR1 LGHDT and CDR2 YNNKEL (reference sequence). Written as DNA, the CDR3 is TGTGCCAGCAGCCCCGGGCCTACCGGAGGCGAGCAGTACTTC. Translating gives CASSPGPTGGEQYF.

This clonotype occurred many times. The chain has TRBV5-4 and TRBJ2-1; no clear D gene. CDR1 and CDR2 (germline): SGHNT, YYREEE (reference sequence). With 2 bases removed from V and 13 bases from J, the gap between germline ends came to 13 bases. The CDR3 extends over 12 amino acids. In DNA, the CDR3 is TGTGCCAGCAGCTTTCCGCCCAGCGATCAGTTCTTC. This codes for CASSFPPSDQFF.

J is TRBJ2-5 and V is TRBV7-2; D not resolved. CDR1 is SGHTA, CDR2 FQGNSA, per germline. V dropped 5 bases and J dropped 4 bases, with 20 bases sitting between them. The CDR3 runs 16 residues. This chain's CDR3 is CASSTRPKTTIETQYF. The CDR3 nucleotides read TGTGCCAGCAGCACTCGACCGAAGACCACGATAGAGACCCAGTACTTC.

This clonotype was detected many times. The DNA for the CDR3 is TGCGCCAGCAGCTTGGTAGGTCAGACCTACACCGGGGAGCTGTTTTTT. It translates to CASSLVGQTYTGELFF. The rearrangement links TRBV5-1 to TRBJ2-2; no firm D call. Germline-derived CDR1 and CDR2 are SGHRS and YFSETQ. Deletions cut 0 bases from V and 3 bases from J, with 12 bases between. CDR3 length: 16 amino acids.

There are many counts of this clonotype. The chain employs TRBV20-1 and TRBJ2-3; 7 nucleotides align to TRBD2. V shed 6 bases and J 0 bases; nucleotides not matched to a gene: 6. The CDR3 has 14 residues. Looked up from germline, CDR1 is DFQATT and CDR2 is SNEGSKA (reference sequence). CDR3 protein: CSAFSGPSTDTQYF. As DNA, the CDR3 is TGCAGTGCCTTTAGCGGGCCTAGCACAGATACGCAGTATTTT.

This clonotype was found a few times. The chain couples TRBV29-1 to TRBJ2-7; D might be TRBD1 (6 bases). V was trimmed by 7 bases and J by 1 base, leaving 20 bases between them. The germline V gene has CDR1 SQVTM and CDR2 ANQGSEA. This CDR3 has 15 residues. In nucleotides, the CDR3 is TGCAGCGCCGAGACGCATGGCAGGGGTTCCTACGAGCAGTACTTC. It specifies CSAETHGRGSYEQYF.

J is TRBJ2-6 and V is TRBV7-2, with 9 nucleotides matching TRBD1. In germline, CDR1 is SGHTA, CDR2 FQGNSA. Trimming removed 1 base from V and 13 bases from J; junction bases left unmatched: 8. The CDR3 extends over 15 amino acids. The CDR3: CASSLGGQGSPVLTF. CDR3 coding DNA: TGTGCCAGCAGCTTAGGGGGACAGGGCTCTCCAGTCCTGACTTTC.

This clonotype has just a few counts. A much more abundant neighbour one base away suggests this may be a read error. This sequence joins TRBV20-1 and TRBJ2-1, with 10 nucleotides matching TRBD2. The germline CDR1 and CDR2 sequences are DFQATT and SNEGSKA (reference sequence). This CDR3 has 17 residues. CDR3 amino acids: CCAGMTGLADSYNEQFF. The CDR3 bases are TGCTGTGCTGGAATGACAGGACTAGCGGATTCCTACAATGAGCAGTTCTTC.

The chain has TRBV30 and TRBJ1-1, with D hard to call. Germline CDR1 reads GTSNPN; CDR2 reads SVGIG (reference sequence). Trimming took off 0 bases at V and 2 bases at J, with 7 bases between the two ends. The CDR3 is 13 amino acids. DNA for the CDR3: TGTGCCTGGAGTGTAAACAGTAACACTGAAGCTTTCTTT. Protein: CAWSVNSNTEAFF. The whole variable domain, remainder taken from reference TRBV30 and TRBJ1-1, is SQTIHQWPATLVQPVGSPLSLECTVEGTSNPNLYWYRQAAGRGLQLLFYSVGIGQISSEVPQNLSASRPQDRQFILSSKKLLLSDSGFYLCAWSVNSNTEAFFGQGTRLTVV.

The V call is TRBV18, the J call TRBJ2-7, with D maybe TRBD1 (6 bases). The CDR3 loop spans 13 amino acids. Germline CDR1 reads KGHSH; CDR2 reads LQKENI. V dropped 3 bases and J dropped 6 bases, with 12 bases sitting between them. The CDR3 spells CASSPISTGEQYF. CDR3 nucleotide sequence: TGTGCCAGCTCACCTATATCGACAGGCGAGCAGTACTTC.

This clonotype was picked up many times. V is TRBV24-1 and J is TRBJ2-1, with 8 bases that match TRBD2. V shed 3 bases and J 5 bases; nucleotides not matched to a gene: 8. Germline values: CDR1 KGHDR, CDR2 SFDVKD. The CDR3 has 16 amino acids. CDR3 protein: CATSDPLAGLNNEQFF. CDR3 in DNA: TGTGCCACCAGTGATCCTCTAGCGGGCCTAAACAATGAGCAGTTCTTC.

A remark on this clonotype: Compared with germline, one end of the junction differs, possibly owing to a read error. The gene calls are TRBV20-1 and TRBJ2-1; possibly TRBD1 or TRBD2 for D (5 bases each). CDR1 is DFQATT and CDR2 is SNEGSKA in the germline V gene (reference sequence). The CDR3 contains 13 residues. The CDR3 sequence is CSAANWGNNEQSF. In DNA form, the CDR3 reads TGCAGTGCCGCGAACTGGGGGAACAATGAGCAGTCCTTC.